This TCR beta chain was captured in a study of cytomegalovirus exposure and HLA in healthy donors. V gave up 6 bases and J gave up 0 bases, with 21 bases separating them. Germline V gene lookup returns CDR1 SNHLY and CDR2 FYNNEI. The CDR3 is 19 residues long. Researchers ran the PCR with 60 Vbeta and 13 Jbeta primers. Profiling relied on immunoSEQ multiplex PCR, and the TCRdb table lists in-frame clones only, not all of them. The data show more than 95,000 clones, about 15% seen once. Sample: PBMCs. This receptor was taken from a female donor in good health and CMV-seronegative. This chain links TRBV2 with TRBJ2-6; a weak D match, TRBD1 (6 bases). The CDR3 protein is CASSMAKDSLSSGANVLTF. CDR3 nucleotide sequence: TGTGCCAGCAGCATGGCGAAGGACAGCCTAAGCTCTGGGGCCAACGTCCTGACTTTC.